The clone carrying this T cell receptor (beta chain) appeared a single time. No antigen is known for it. The sample comes from a study of memory CD4+ T cells and cytomegalovirus serostatus. The overall study: Of the healthy Belgian adults, fewer than 10 were CMV seropositive and around 22 seronegative. Findings and limits, study-wide: Each of 65 to 70 CMV-associated TCRbeta sequences occurred in one to five individuals. Suggested: most of the CMV-linked TCR signature lies in CD4+ memory cells.

The sort gate was single viable CD3+CD4+CD8-CD45RO+ cells for memory CD4+ T cells. The V gene end was trimmed by 0 bases and the J gene end by 2 bases; junction bases not matched to a gene: 2. The length of the CDR3 is 15 residues. Germline V gene lookup returns CDR1 MGHRA and CDR2 YSYEKL. In the authors' workflow: Out-of-frame sequences were removed, leaving roughly 2.1 million distinct TCRbeta sequences. Using immunoSEQ multiplex PCR, the repertoire was profiled, and TCRdb retains in-frame clones only, with some absent. V and J calls and clone size are copied from that table; D and trimming were computed from the DNA. The table includes roughly 40,000 clones, over 60% detected once.

The sequencing sample was made of memory CD4+ T cells from blood. The genes are TRBV4-1 and TRBJ1-2; 8 nucleotides line up with TRBD1. This TCR derives from an adult in good health and CMV-seronegative. The CDR3 is CASSQDTGGNYGYTF. For the CDR3, the DNA is TGCGCCAGCAGCCAAGATACAGGGGGGAACTATGGCTACACCTTC.